Listed here is a single TCR beta chain. Germline assignment: CDR1 LGHNA and CDR2 YNFKEQ. After removal of 4 bases from V and 6 bases from J, the junction contained 9 bases not matched to a gene. CDR3 length: 16 residues. This specimen comes from a study of human T cells and chemical hapten exposure. Time point in this sample: pre-sensitization, week 0. Described treatment: therapeutic diphenylcyclopropenone sensitization with weekly scalp DPC. Via MiXCR, TCRdb re-called the RACE reads, giving one row per CDR3 protein. The sample has under 200,000 distinct CDR3 sequences, around 30% seen once; the top ten hold about 2.7%.

This specimen was whole blood, taken in connection with sensitization to the hapten diphenylcyclopropenone (DPC). The chain combines TRBV4-2 with TRBJ2-1; 10 bases map to TRBD2. This receptor was obtained from a woman aged 25-40 years with alopecia areata. Some clones in this sample may be carry-over from other donors' samples. DNA of the CDR3: TGTGCCAGCAGCCGTCAAAGCGGGAGGGCCCTCAATGAGCAGTTCTTC. Protein sequence: CASSRQSGRALNEQFF.